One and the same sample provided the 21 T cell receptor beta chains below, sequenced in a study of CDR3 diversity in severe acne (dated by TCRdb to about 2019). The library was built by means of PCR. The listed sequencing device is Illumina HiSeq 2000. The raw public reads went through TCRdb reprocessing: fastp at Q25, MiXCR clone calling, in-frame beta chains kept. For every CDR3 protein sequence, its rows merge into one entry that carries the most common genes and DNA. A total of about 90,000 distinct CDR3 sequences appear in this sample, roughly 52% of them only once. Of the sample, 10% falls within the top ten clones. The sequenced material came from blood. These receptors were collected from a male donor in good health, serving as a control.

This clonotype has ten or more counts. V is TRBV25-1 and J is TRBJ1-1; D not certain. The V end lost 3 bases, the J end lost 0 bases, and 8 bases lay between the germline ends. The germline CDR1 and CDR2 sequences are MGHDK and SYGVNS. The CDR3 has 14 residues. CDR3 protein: CASSDPGMNTEAFF. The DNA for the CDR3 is TGTGCCAGCAGTGATCCAGGAATGAACACTGAAGCTTTCTTT.

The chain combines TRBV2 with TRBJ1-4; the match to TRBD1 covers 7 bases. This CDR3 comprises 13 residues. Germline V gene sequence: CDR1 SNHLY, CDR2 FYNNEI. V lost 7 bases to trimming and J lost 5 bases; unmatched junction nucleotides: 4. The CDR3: CASTGQANEKLFF. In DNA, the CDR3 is TGTGCCAGCACTGGACAGGCAAATGAAAAACTGTTTTTT.

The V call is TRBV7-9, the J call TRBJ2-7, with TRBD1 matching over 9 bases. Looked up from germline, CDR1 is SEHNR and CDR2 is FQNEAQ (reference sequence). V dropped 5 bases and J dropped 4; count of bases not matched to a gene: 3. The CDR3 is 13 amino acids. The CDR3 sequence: CASSPTGGYEQYF. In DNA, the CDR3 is TGTGCCAGCAGCCCGACAGGGGGTTACGAGCAGTACTTC. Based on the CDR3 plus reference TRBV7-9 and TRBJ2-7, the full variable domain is DTGVSQNPRHKITKRGQNVTFRCDPISEHNRLYWYRQTLGQGPEFLTYFQNEAQLEKSRLLSDRFSAERPKGSFSTLEIQRTEQGDSAMYLCASSPTGGYEQYFGPGTRLTVT.

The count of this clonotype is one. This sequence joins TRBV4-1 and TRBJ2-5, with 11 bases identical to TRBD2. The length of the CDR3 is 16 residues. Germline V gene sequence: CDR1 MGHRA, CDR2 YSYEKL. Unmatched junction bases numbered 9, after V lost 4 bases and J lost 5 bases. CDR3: CASSLTSGSLLETQYF. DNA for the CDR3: TGCGCCAGCAGCCTCACTAGCGGGAGTTTGTTGGAGACCCAGTACTTC.

The CDR3 nucleotides read TGTGCCAGCAGCCTCGGGACAGGGGGCTATGGCTACACCTTC. Protein sequence: CASSLGTGGYGYTF. This chain joins TRBV27 and TRBJ1-2; TRBD1 matches at 11 bases. CDR1 is MNHEY, CDR2 SMNVEV, per germline (reference sequence). CDR3 length: 14 residues. Trimming took 6 bases from V and 4 from J; bases not matched to a gene: 4.

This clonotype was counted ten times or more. The CDR3 sequence: CASSYSTSGSTDTQYF. CDR3 nucleotides: TGTGCCAGCAGTTACTCTACTAGCGGTAGCACAGATACGCAGTATTTT. This sequence joins TRBV6-5 and TRBJ2-3, with TRBD2 matching over 8 bases. After removal of 0 bases from V and 0 bases from J, the junction contained 2 bases not matched to a gene. The CDR3 spans 16 residues. Per germline, CDR1 MNHEY and CDR2 SVGAGI.

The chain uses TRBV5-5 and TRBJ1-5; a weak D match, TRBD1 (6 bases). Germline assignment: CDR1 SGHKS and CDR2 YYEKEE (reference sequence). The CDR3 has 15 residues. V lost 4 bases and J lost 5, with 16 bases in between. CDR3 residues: CASSLNRVLDQPQHF. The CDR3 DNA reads TGTGCCAGCAGCCTGAACAGGGTTTTGGATCAGCCCCAGCATTTT.

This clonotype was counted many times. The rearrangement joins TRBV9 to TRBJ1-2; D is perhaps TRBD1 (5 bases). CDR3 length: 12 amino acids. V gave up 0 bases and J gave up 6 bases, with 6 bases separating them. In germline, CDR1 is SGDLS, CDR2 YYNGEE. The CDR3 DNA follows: TGTGCCAGCAGCGTAGGGGGACATGGCTACACCTTC. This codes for CASSVGGHGYTF.

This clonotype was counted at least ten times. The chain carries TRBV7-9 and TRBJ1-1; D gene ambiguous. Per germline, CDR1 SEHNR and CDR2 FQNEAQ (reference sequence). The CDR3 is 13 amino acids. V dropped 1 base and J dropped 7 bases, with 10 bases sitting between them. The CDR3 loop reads CASSLGDPYEAFF. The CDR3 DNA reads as TGTGCCAGCAGCTTAGGAGACCCGTATGAAGCTTTCTTT.

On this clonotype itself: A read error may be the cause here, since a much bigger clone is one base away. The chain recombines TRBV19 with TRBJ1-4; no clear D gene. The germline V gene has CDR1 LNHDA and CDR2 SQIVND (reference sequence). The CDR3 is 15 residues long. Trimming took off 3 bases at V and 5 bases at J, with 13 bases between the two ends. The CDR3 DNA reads TGTGCCAGTAGTATCCAGAGGGCGGAGAATGAAAAACTGTTTTTT. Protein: CASSIQRAENEKLFF.

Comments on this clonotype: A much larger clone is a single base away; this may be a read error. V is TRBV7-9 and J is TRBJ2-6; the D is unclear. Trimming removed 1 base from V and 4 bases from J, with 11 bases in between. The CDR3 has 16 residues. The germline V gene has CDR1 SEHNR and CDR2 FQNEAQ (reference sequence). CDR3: CASSLVLGFGANVLTF. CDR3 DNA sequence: TGTGCCAGCAGCTTAGTCTTGGGGTTCGGGGCCAACGTCCTGACTTTC.

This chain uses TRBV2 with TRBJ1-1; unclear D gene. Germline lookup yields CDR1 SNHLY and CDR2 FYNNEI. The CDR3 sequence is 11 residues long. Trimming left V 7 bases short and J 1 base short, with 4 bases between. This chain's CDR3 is CASTKNTEAFF. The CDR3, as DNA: TGTGCCAGCACCAAGAACACTGAAGCTTTCTTT.

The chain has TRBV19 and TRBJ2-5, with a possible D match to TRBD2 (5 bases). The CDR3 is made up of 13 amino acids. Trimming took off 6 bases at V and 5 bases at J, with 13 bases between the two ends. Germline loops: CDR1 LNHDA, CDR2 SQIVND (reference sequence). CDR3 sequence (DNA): TGTGCCAGTAGCCCCAGGACGGGGGAGACCCAGTACTTC. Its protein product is CASSPRTGETQYF.

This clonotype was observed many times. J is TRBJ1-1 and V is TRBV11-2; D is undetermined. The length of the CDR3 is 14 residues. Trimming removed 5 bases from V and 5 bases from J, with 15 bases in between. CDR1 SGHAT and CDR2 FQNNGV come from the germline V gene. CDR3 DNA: TGTGCCAGCAGCCTCCTGGACCGGGAGACTGAAGCTTTCTTT. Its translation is CASSLLDRETEAFF.

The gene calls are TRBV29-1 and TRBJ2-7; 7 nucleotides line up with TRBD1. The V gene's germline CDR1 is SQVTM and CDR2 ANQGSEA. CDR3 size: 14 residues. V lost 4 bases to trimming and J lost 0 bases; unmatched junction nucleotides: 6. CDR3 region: CSVGQGGYSYEQYF. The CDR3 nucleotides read TGCAGCGTTGGACAGGGTGGCTACTCCTACGAGCAGTACTTC.

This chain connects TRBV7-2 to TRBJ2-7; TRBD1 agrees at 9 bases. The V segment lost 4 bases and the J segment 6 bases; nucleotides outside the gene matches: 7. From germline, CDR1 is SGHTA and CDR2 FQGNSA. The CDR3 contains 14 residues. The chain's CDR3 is CASSSRDRVSEQYF. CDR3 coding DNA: TGTGCCAGCAGCTCCCGGGACAGGGTTAGCGAGCAGTACTTC.

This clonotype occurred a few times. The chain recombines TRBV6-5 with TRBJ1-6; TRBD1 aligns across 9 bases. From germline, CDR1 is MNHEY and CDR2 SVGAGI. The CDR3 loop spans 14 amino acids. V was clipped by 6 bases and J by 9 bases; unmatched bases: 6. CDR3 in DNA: TGTGCCAGCAGCAAGACAGGGGGGGGTTCACCCCTCCACTTT. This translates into CASSKTGGGSPLHF.

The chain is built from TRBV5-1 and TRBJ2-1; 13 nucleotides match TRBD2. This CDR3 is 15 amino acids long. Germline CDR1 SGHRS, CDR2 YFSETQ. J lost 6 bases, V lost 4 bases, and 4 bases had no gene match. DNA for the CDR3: TGCGCCAGCAGCAAAACTAGCGGGGGGGTCAATGAGCAGTTCTTC. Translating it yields CASSKTSGGVNEQFF.

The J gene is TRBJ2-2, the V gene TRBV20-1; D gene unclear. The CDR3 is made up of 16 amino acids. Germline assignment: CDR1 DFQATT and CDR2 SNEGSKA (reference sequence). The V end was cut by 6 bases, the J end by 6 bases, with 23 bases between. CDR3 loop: CSARNPGPEKAGELFF. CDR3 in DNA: TGCAGTGCCCGGAACCCGGGCCCTGAGAAAGCCGGGGAGCTGTTTTTT.

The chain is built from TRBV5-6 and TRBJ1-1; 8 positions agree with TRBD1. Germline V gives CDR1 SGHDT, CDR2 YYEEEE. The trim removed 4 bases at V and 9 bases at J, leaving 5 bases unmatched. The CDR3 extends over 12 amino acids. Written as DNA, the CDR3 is TGTGCCAGCAGCCGCGGGACAGGCCAAGCTTTCTTT. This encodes CASSRGTGQAFF.

The CDR3 bases are TGCAGTGCCAGGGAAGGGCCGAACACTGAAGCTTTCTTT. Protein product: CSAREGPNTEAFF. The chain uses TRBV20-1 and TRBJ1-1; the D gene is possibly TRBD1 (5 bases). CDR1 and CDR2 from the germline V gene are DFQATT and SNEGSKA (reference sequence). Trimming shortened V by 6 bases and J by 1 base, and 12 bases separated the two germline ends. CDR3 size: 13 residues.